Listed below are T cell receptor beta chains from one sample, sequenced in a study of blood T cell repertoires in COVID-19. The data were produced by immunoSEQ multiplex PCR, yet TCRdb's version contains in-frame clones alone and is incomplete. The sample shows some 63,000 clones, 70% to 80% of them seen only once. Sequenced: peripheral blood. The source of these receptors is a human donor in a cohort sampled during active COVID-19. CDR3s include the opening cysteine and the closing phenylalanine or tryptophan.

v_call	j_call	cdr3_aa
TRBV6-1	TRBJ2-3	CASSEMTGVTDTQYF
TRBV5-1	TRBJ1-2	CASTQAGNYGYTF
TRBV28	TRBJ2-7	CASSSSGRNEQYF
TRBV6-6	TRBJ1-1	CASRNGQGRDTEAFF
TRBV5-1	TRBJ2-5	CASRDASGQETQYF
TRBV27	TRBJ2-1	CASSLRTSGTFSSLGHHEQFF
TRBV7-2	TRBJ2-2	CASSLVPAGVNTGELFF
TRBV7-9	TRBJ2-1	CASSLGGQGYNEQFF
TRBV19	TRBJ2-1	CASRPSSGRRSEQFF
TRBV6-5	TRBJ2-3	CASKPDFFRVDTQYF
TRBV30	TRBJ2-7	CAWREMAGVHEQYF
TRBV6-1	TRBJ1-2	CASSDRQGAVYGYTF
TRBV29-1	TRBJ1-3	CSVEQNSGNTIYF
TRBV11-3	TRBJ2-3	CASGLAGSTDTQYF
TRBV30	TRBJ1-3	CAWDGTGGRNTIYF
TRBV6-1	TRBJ1-5	CASSENRGSNQPQHF
TRBV10-1	TRBJ2-3	CASSESKASGTTDTQYF
TRBV4-1	TRBJ2-2	CASRADRGGTGELFF
TRBV28	TRBJ2-6	CASRGPSGANVLTF
TRBV9	TRBJ2-1	CASNSGLVFDEQFF
TRBV19	TRBJ2-7	CASSWSGQQNEQYF
TRBV25-1	TRBJ1-2	CASTTSGQGYGYTF
TRBV11-3	TRBJ1-6	CASSLARQWNSPLHF
TRBV27	TRBJ2-1	CASSRSPRTTINEQFF
TRBV7-9	TRBJ2-1	CASNGGNEQFF
TRBV30	TRBJ2-1	CAWDRGQSYNEQFF
TRBV6-2/TRBV6-3	TRBJ1-5	CASSGGTSLPYQPQHF
TRBV20-1	TRBJ2-5	CSATGVETQYF
TRBV5-4	TRBJ2-5	CASSLAVRTSLGTETQYF
TRBV28	TRBJ1-5	CASSPLGGGGNQPQHF
TRBV11-2	TRBJ2-1	CASSFWRAVGGPGNEQFF
TRBV18	TRBJ1-1	CASSPKGQGAFF
TRBV5-8	TRBJ2-3	CASSLTSGWIDTQYF
TRBV15	TRBJ2-1	CATSSPDTSSYNEQFF
TRBV4-1	TRBJ1-5	CASSRGGGRTGQPQHF
TRBV28	TRBJ2-3	CASSLFPGQLGTDTQYF
TRBV15	TRBJ1-1	CATSRDRFGTEAFF
TRBV7-3	TRBJ2-3	CASSRGTDTQYF
TRBV9	TRBJ2-3	CASSVAPGTDTQYF
TRBV28	TRBJ2-1	CASSTSGFNEQFF
TRBV18	TRBJ2-7	CASSELAGSNSYEQYF